The sequence of this T cell receptor beta chain was determined in a study of shared clonotypes between healthy human individuals. Across the study: Donors, aged 18 to 49, were a couple of women and three men.

Deep was the level at which the assay was run. Sequencing was performed with immunoSEQ multiplex PCR; in TCRdb, only in-frame clones are kept and a portion is missing. The sample records around 2,000,000 clones, 95% being singletons. V dropped 8 bases and J dropped 5 bases, with 12 bases sitting between them. Germline V gene lookup returns CDR1 DFQATT and CDR2 SNEGSKA (reference sequence). The CDR3 loop spans 11 amino acids. A remark on this clone: Its specificity is unknown.

Researchers partitioned CD4+ cells into CD45RA+ naive and CD45RA-negative memory subsets. Points from the study as a whole: Estimated richness values were generally larger in naive subsets than in memory subsets.

This TCR was sampled from a man aged 18 to 29 in good health. The sample comprised naive CD4+ T cells sorted from blood. Subset reported: CD45RA+ positively selected. The chain links TRBV20-1 to TRBJ2-5; D could derive from TRBD1 or TRBD2 (5 bases each). CDR3 DNA sequence: TGCAGTCTCTGGGGGTTGGAGACCCAGTACTTC. Amino acid sequence: CSLWGLETQYF.